The 10 T cell receptor beta chains in this list originate from one sample, sequenced in a study of CD8+ T cells in alopecia areata. Extraction and reverse transcription of RNA yielded cDNA as the sequencing template. The data were produced by immunoSEQ multiplex PCR, yet TCRdb's version contains in-frame clones alone and is incomplete. The repertoire consists of some 160,000 clones, with less than 65% occurring once and the leading ten covering 36%. The sequencing sample was made of CD8+ T cells sorted from blood. The source of these receptors is a human donor in good health.

The rearrangement joins TRBV29-1 to TRBJ2-3; D is possibly TRBD1 or TRBD2 (6 bases each). The germline V gene has CDR1 SQVTM and CDR2 ANQGSEA. Trimming shortened V by 2 bases and J by 8 bases, and 11 bases separated the two germline ends. The CDR3 covers 12 residues. CDR3 residues: CSVEKGGRTQYF. Written as DNA, the CDR3 is TGCAGCGTTGAAAAGGGGGGCCGTACGCAGTATTTT.

The chain combines TRBV5-1 with TRBJ2-5; TRBD2 aligns across 7 bases. The germline V gene has CDR1 SGHRS and CDR2 YFSETQ. The CDR3 is 16 residues long. V gave up 0 bases and J gave up 5 bases; unmatched junction bases: 10. Here the CDR3 DNA reads TGCGCCAGCAGCTTGGAAGGCGGGAGCCCCTGGGAGACCCAGTACTTC. It encodes CASSLEGGSPWETQYF.

The rearrangement uses TRBV7-9 and TRBJ1-4, with D unclear. V was clipped by 5 bases and J by 0 bases, with 13 bases between them. The CDR3 has 16 residues. The germline V gene has CDR1 SEHNR and CDR2 FQNEAQ (reference sequence). This CDR3 is CASSDYGGATNEKLFF. DNA of the CDR3: TGTGCCAGCAGCGATTATGGTGGAGCAACTAATGAAAAACTGTTTTTT.

The chain uses TRBV27 and TRBJ2-5; tentative D call: TRBD2 (6 bases). Germline lookup yields CDR1 MNHEY and CDR2 SMNVEV (reference sequence). The CDR3 extends over 13 amino acids. The V and J ends lost 3 bases and 9 bases respectively, with 14 bases between them. The CDR3: CASSLGASAPQYF. The CDR3 DNA reads as TGTGCCAGCAGTTTGGGCGCTAGCGCCCCCCAGTACTTC.

In regard to this clone: The sample carries other DNA sequences with the same CDR3. The chain recombines TRBV2 with TRBJ1-5; 11 positions match TRBD1. The ends lost 3 bases at V and 6 bases at J; junction bases unmatched: 1. This CDR3 has 14 amino acids. CDR1 is SNHLY, CDR2 FYNNEI, per germline. The CDR3 region is CASSDGTGGQPQHF. CDR3 sequence (DNA): TGTGCCAGCAGTGACGGGACAGGGGGTCAGCCCCAGCATTTT.

The chain couples TRBV27 to TRBJ2-7; 8 nucleotides match TRBD2. Losses at the gene ends were 5 bases for V and 3 bases for J; bases not matched to a gene: 6. The CDR3 loop spans 14 amino acids. Per the germline V gene, CDR1 is MNHEY and CDR2 is SMNVEV (reference sequence). This CDR3 is CASSPHSGNYEQYF. For the CDR3, the DNA is TGTGCCAGCAGTCCCCATAGCGGGAACTACGAGCAGTACTTC.

This clone was seen a few times. This same CDR3 is encoded by further DNA sequences in the sample. The chain combines TRBV5-6 with TRBJ2-7, with 7 nucleotides matching TRBD1. After removal of 0 bases from V and 2 bases from J, the junction contained 2 bases not matched to a gene. The CDR3 sequence is 14 residues long. CDR1 and CDR2 from the germline V gene are SGHDT and YYEEEE. CDR3 in amino acids: CASSLGTGAYEQYF. DNA of the CDR3: TGTGCCAGCAGCTTGGGGACAGGCGCCTACGAGCAGTACTTC.

J is TRBJ2-1 and V is TRBV6-5, with TRBD2 identical over 14 bases. V gave up 0 bases and J gave up 8 bases; unmatched junction bases: 3. The germline V gene encodes CDR1 MNHEY and CDR2 SVGAGI. The CDR3 sequence is 16 residues long. The CDR3 region is CASSYSTSGRADEQFF. The CDR3 DNA reads TGTGCCAGCAGTTACTCGACTAGCGGGAGGGCTGATGAGCAGTTCTTC.

CDR3: CASRWDLQRYTQYF. DNA of the CDR3: TGTGCCAGCAGATGGGACCTCCAGCGGTATACGCAGTATTTT. The chain carries TRBV6-6 and TRBJ2-3, with D perhaps TRBD1 or TRBD2 (5 bases each). V was pared by 6 bases and J by 7 bases, with 17 bases between. CDR1 is MNHNY, CDR2 SVGAGI, per germline (reference sequence). This CDR3 is built from 14 residues.

The V gene is TRBV29-1, the J gene TRBJ1-1; no clear D gene. Germline V gives CDR1 SQVTM, CDR2 ANQGSEA. V lost 5 bases to trimming and J lost 1 base, with 11 bases between them. The CDR3 totals 13 residues. The CDR3 region is CSVLRTENTEAFF. The CDR3 DNA is TGCAGCGTTCTTCGGACCGAGAACACTGAAGCTTTCTTT. Full variable domain (outside the CDR3, taken from reference TRBV29-1 and TRBJ1-1): SAVISQKPSRDICQRGTSLTIQCQVDSQVTMMFWYRQQPGQSLTLIATANQGSEATYESGFVIDKFPISRPNLTFSTLTVSNMSPEDSSIYLCSVLRTENTEAFFGQGTRLTVV.